This T cell receptor beta chain is from a study of Ad26.COV2.S vaccination and SARS-CoV-2 variants. Sequenced by immunoSEQ multiplex PCR; TCRdb stores in-frame clones only, minus some. The repertoire has some 370,000 clones, around four fifths of them found once; the top ten carry 7.4%. The treatment was: 19 received Ad26.COV2.S at low or high dose, single or two shots; several received placebo; per-sample allocation not given. Samples analyzed were those drawn on day 63 after the first vaccine or placebo injection. An Ad26 vector expressing Wuhan-strain SARS-CoV-2 spike served as the vaccine. Whole-study findings and limits: TCR breadth and depth estimates may have understated total T cell responses.

Germline V gives CDR1 MNHEY, CDR2 SVGEGT. Trimming shortened V by 4 bases and J by 11 bases, and 14 bases separated the two germline ends. The CDR3 spans 12 residues. As regards this clone: The antigen is not known.

The TCR originated in a person between 18 and 65 years old who received the Ad26.COV2.S COVID-19 vaccine or a placebo. This rearrangement joins TRBV6-2 or TRBV6-3 to TRBJ1-1; a possible D gene is TRBD1 (5 bases). The specimen comprised peripheral blood, sampled in a trial of Ad26.COV2.S vaccine versus placebo. CDR3 coding DNA: TGTGCCAGCAGTTCATTGGGACGCGGTGCTTTCTTT. This codes for CASSSLGRGAFF.